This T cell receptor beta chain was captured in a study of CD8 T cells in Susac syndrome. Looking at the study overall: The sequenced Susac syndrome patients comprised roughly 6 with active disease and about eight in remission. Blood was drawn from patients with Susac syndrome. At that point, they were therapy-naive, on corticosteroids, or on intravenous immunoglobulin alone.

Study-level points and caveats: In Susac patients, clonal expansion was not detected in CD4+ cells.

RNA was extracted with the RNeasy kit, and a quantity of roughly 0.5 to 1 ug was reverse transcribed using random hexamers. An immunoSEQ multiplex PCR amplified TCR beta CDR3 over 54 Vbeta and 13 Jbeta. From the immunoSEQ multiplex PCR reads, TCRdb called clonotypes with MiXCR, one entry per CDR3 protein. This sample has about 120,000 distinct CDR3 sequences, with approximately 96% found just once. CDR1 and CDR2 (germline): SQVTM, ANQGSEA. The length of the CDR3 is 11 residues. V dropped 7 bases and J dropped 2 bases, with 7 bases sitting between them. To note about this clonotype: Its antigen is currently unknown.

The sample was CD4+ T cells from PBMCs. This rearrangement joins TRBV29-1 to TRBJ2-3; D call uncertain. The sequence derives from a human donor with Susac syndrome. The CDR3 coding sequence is TGCAGCGGTGACTTCACAGATACGCAGTATTTT. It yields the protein CSGDFTDTQYF.